What follows are 10 T cell receptor beta chains derived from one specimen sequenced in a study of control samples from healthy donors and cancer patients. TCRdb's copy holds only in-frame clones and misses some; the assay was immunoSEQ multiplex PCR. This sample has fewer than 200,000 clones, with 85% to 90% found just once. The sample consisted of blood. Receptors were obtained from a young woman in good health.

This chain joins TRBV3-1 (or the pseudogene TRBV3-2) and TRBJ2-7; maybe TRBD1 (6 bases). CDR1 is LGHDT, CDR2 YNNKEL, per germline (reference sequence). V lost 5 bases to trimming and J lost 2 bases, with 10 bases between them. The CDR3 runs 13 residues. The CDR3 spells CASSRGQTYEQYF. The CDR3 region has the DNA TGTGCCAGCAGCAGAGGACAGACCTACGAGCAGTACTTC.

The rearrangement links TRBV12-3 or TRBV12-4 to TRBJ2-1; no definite D call. The CDR3 has 11 amino acids. Trimming took off 5 bases at V and 4 bases at J, with 3 bases between the two ends. The CDR3 DNA reads TGTGCCAGCAGTACGTACAATGAGCAGTTCTTC. Protein product: CASSTYNEQFF.

The chain couples TRBV3-1 (or the pseudogene TRBV3-2) to TRBJ2-3; 7 bases line up with TRBD1. V lost 0 bases, J lost 6 bases, and 6 bases stayed unmatched. The CDR3 loop spans 15 amino acids. Germline V gene lookup returns CDR1 LGHDT and CDR2 YNNKEL (reference sequence). CDR3 sequence (DNA): TGTGCCAGCAGCCAAGATGGTAGGGGGCGGGATACGCAGTATTTT. It specifies CASSQDGRGRDTQYF.

The chain joins TRBV6-5 to TRBJ2-1, with 8 nucleotides matching TRBD2. In germline, CDR1 is MNHEY, CDR2 SVGAGI. The CDR3 is 15 amino acids. The ends lost 7 bases at V and 5 bases at J; junction bases unmatched: 10. CDR3 nucleotides: TGTGCCAGCACCCCAGTGGCGGGGGGAAACAATGAGCAGTTCTTC. Translating it yields CASTPVAGGNNEQFF.

The chain combines TRBV30 with TRBJ1-2; D is unresolved. The germline V gene encodes CDR1 GTSNPN and CDR2 SVGIG (reference sequence). With 2 bases removed from V and 5 bases from J, the gap between germline ends came to 6 bases. The CDR3 sequence is 11 residues long. The CDR3 spells CAWSTRYGYTF. CDR3 DNA sequence: TGTGCCTGGAGTACTAGATATGGCTACACCTTC.

The chain is built from TRBV7-9 and TRBJ1-2, with TRBD1 as a possible D gene (5 bases). The CDR3 runs 13 residues. V dropped 2 bases and J dropped 8 bases, with 12 bases sitting between them. Germline lookup yields CDR1 SEHNR and CDR2 FQNEAQ (reference sequence). The CDR3: CASSLRVEGGYTF. CDR3 sequence (DNA): TGTGCCAGCAGCTTAAGGGTCGAGGGGGGCTACACCTTC.

This clone was detected only a few times. The V gene is TRBV10-3, the J gene TRBJ2-5; D is perhaps TRBD1 (6 bases). V shed 6 bases and J shed 2 bases, with 10 bases lying between them. The CDR3 is made up of 13 amino acids. Germline V CDR1 and CDR2: ENHRY, SYGVKD. The CDR3 protein is CAIRAQGQETQYF. In nucleotides, the CDR3 is TGTGCCATCAGAGCACAGGGTCAAGAGACCCAGTACTTC.

V usage is TRBV7-9 and J usage is TRBJ2-7; a weak D match, TRBD1 (6 bases). The CDR3 runs 13 residues. Trimming removed 6 bases from V and 3 bases from J, with 12 bases in between. CDR1 is SEHNR and CDR2 is FQNEAQ in the germline V gene (reference sequence). Here the CDR3 reads CASRRTALYEQYV. CDR3 nucleotide sequence: TGTGCCAGCAGACGGACAGCCCTCTACGAGCAGTACGTC.

The chain uses TRBV28 and TRBJ2-7; TRBD2 aligns across 8 bases. The V gene end was trimmed by 4 bases and the J gene end by 2 bases; junction bases not matched to a gene: 7. Germline values: CDR1 MDHEN, CDR2 SYDVKM. This CDR3 comprises 15 residues. CDR3 amino acids: CASSYQRESAYEQYF. The CDR3, as DNA: TGTGCCAGCAGTTACCAGCGGGAGTCAGCCTACGAGCAGTACTTC.

The chain uses TRBV19 and TRBJ2-1; D is possibly TRBD2 (5 bases). The germline V gene encodes CDR1 LNHDA and CDR2 SQIVND (reference sequence). This CDR3 spans 15 amino acids. V shed 3 bases and J shed 0 bases, with 9 bases lying between them. The CDR3 protein is CASSMRDGSYNEQFF. CDR3 in DNA: TGTGCCAGTAGTATGAGGGATGGCTCCTACAATGAGCAGTTCTTC.